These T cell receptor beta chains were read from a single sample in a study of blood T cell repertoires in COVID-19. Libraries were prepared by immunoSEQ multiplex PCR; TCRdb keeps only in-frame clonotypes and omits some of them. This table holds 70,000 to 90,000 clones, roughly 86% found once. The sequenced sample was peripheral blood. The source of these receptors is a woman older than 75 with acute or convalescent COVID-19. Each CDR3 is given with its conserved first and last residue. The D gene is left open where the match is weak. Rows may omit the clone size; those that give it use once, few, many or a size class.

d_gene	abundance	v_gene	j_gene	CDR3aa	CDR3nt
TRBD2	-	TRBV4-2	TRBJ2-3	CASSQFTSGTDTQYF	TGTGCCAGCAGCCAATTCACTAGCGGCACAGATACGCAGTATTTT
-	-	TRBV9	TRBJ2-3	CASSVQADTQYF	TGTGCCAGCAGCGTACAGGCAGATACGCAGTATTTT
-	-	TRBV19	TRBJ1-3	CASSPSKAGPILRSGNTIYF	TGTGCCAGTAGCCCCTCAAAGGCAGGGCCCATACTGAGGTCTGGAAACACCATATATTTT
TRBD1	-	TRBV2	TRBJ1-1	CASRQQGGISEAFF	TGTGCCAGCAGACAACAGGGGGGAATATCTGAAGCTTTCTTT
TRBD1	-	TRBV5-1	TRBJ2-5	CASSSSPGQGYQETQYF	TGCGCCAGCAGCTCCAGTCCGGGACAGGGGTACCAAGAGACCCAGTACTTC
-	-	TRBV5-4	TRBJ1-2	CASSPDPGVNYGYTF	TGTGCCAGCAGCCCCGACCCCGGGGTAAACTATGGCTACACCTTC
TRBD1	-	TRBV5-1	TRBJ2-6	CASSLGTAGANVLTF	TGCGCCAGCAGCCTCGGGACAGCTGGGGCCAACGTCCTGACTTTC
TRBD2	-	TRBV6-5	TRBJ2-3	CASSLAGGTDTQYF	TGTGCCAGCAGCCTAGCGGGGGGCACAGATACGCAGTATTTT
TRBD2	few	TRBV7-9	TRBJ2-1	CASSPPLGGGVYNEQFF	TGTGCCAGCAGCCCCCCCCTGGGCGGGGGGGTCTACAATGAGCAGTTCTTC
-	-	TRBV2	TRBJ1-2	CASSLGAGGYTF	TGTGCCAGCAGTCTAGGGGCAGGTGGCTACACCTTC
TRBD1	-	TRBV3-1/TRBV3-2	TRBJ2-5	CASTLRDRLQETQYF	TGTGCCAGCACCCTCCGGGACAGACTACAAGAGACCCAGTACTTC
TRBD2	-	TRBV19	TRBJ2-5	CASSGRGGSQETQYF	TGTGCCAGTAGTGGTCGCGGGGGGTCTCAAGAGACCCAGTACTTC
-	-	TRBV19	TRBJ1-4	CASSRQTLNEKLFF	TGTGCCAGTAGTAGACAGACTCTTAATGAAAAACTGTTTTTT
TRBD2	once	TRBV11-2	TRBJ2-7	CASSASGGAPYEQYF	TGTGCCAGCAGCGCTAGCGGGGGGGCCCCCTACGAGCAGTACTTC
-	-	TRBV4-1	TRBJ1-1	CASSQEERMSFGGAFF	TGCGCCAGCAGCCAAGAGGAACGGATGTCCTTTGGGGGCGCTTTCTTT
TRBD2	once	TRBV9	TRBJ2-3	CASTEILAGSTDTQYF	TGTGCCAGCACCGAAATACTAGCGGGGTCGACAGATACGCAGTATTTT
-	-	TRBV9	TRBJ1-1	CASSVGTDLTSTEAFF	TGTGCCAGCAGCGTAGGAACAGATTTAACGTCGACTGAAGCTTTCTTT
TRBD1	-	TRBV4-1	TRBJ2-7	CASSLVGQGVDEQYF	TGCGCCAGCAGCCTTGTGGGACAGGGGGTCGACGAGCAGTACTTC
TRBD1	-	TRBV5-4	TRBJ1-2	CASSFRDRGDYGYTF	TGTGCCAGCAGCTTCCGGGACAGGGGGGACTATGGCTACACCTTC
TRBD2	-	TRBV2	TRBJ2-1	CATRLANEQFF	TGTGCCACCCGACTAGCCAATGAGCAGTTCTTC
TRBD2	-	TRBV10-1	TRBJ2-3	CASRATSGGADTQYF	TGCGCCAGCAGGGCAACTAGCGGGGGGGCAGATACGCAGTATTTT
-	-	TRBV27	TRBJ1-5	CASSGPDISNQPQHF	TGTGCCAGCAGTGGGCCGGACATTAGCAATCAGCCCCAGCATTTT
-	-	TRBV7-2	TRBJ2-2	CASSPGQSTGELFF	TGTGCCAGCAGCCCAGGACAGTCAACCGGGGAGCTGTTTTTT
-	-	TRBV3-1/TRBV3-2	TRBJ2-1	CASSQVRRGNEQFF	TGTGCCAGCAGCCAAGTGAGACGGGGAAATGAGCAGTTCTTC
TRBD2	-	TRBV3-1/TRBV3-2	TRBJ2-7	CASSGEGRYEQYF	TGTGCCAGCAGCGGGGAGGGCCGGTACGAGCAGTACTTC
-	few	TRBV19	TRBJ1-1	CASIGLGGNTEAFF	TGTGCCAGTATCGGCTTAGGGGGGAACACTGAAGCTTTCTTT
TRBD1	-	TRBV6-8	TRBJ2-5	CASSYTTDRTETQYF	TGTGCCAGCAGTTACACCACGGACAGGACAGAGACCCAGTACTTC
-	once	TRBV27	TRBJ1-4	CASSSINEKLFF	TGTGCCAGCAGTTCCATTAATGAAAAACTGTTTTTT
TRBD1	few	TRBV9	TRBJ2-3	CASSVTWDRDFTDTQYF	TGTGCCAGCAGCGTAACGTGGGACAGGGACTTCACAGATACGCAGTATTTT